What follows are 23 T cell receptor beta chains derived from one specimen sequenced in a study of identifying expanded T cells in peripheral blood. Sequencing used immunoSEQ multiplex PCR; TCRdb keeps in-frame clones, though not all of them. This sample has approximately 100,000 clones; about 83% occur once, and the top ten carry 15% to 20%. Sequenced sample: blood. The receptors here all came from a person between 18 and 75 years old in good health.

V gene TRBV15 combines with J gene TRBJ2-7; TRBD2 might be the D (5 bases). The CDR3 covers 15 residues. CDR1 LNHNV and CDR2 YYDKDF come from the germline V gene (reference sequence). Trimming left V 5 bases short and J 0 bases short, with 14 bases between. Here the CDR3 DNA reads TGTGCCACCAGCGACGGGATTAGGGCCTCCTACGAGCAGTACTTC. It yields the protein CATSDGIRASYEQYF.

The chain has TRBV4-1 and TRBJ1-1; the D is unclear. Germline V lookup: CDR1 MGHRA, CDR2 YSYEKL. V was shortened by 1 base and J by 5 bases, with 5 bases between the two germline ends. The CDR3 totals 12 residues. CDR3 protein: CASSQGITEAFF. The CDR3 DNA is TGCGCCAGCAGCCAAGGGATTACTGAAGCTTTCTTT.

The CDR3 loop reads CASDESDTQYF. CDR3 nucleotides: TGTGCCAGCGATGAGTCAGATACGCAGTATTTT. The J gene is TRBJ2-3, the V gene TRBV6-6; unclear D gene. This CDR3 region has 11 residues. CDR1 and CDR2 from the germline V gene are MNHNY and SVGAGI (reference sequence). The V end was cut by 8 bases, the J end by 4 bases, with 7 bases between.

The DNA for the CDR3 is TGCAGCGCTGCCATCGAGACTGAAGCTTTCTTT. Protein sequence: CSAAIETEAFF. This rearrangement joins TRBV29-1 to TRBJ1-1, with unresolved D. The CDR3 consists of 11 residues. V lost 7 bases and J 5 bases, leaving 11 bases between the germline ends. Germline V gene sequence: CDR1 SQVTM, CDR2 ANQGSEA.

The CDR3 nucleotides read TGTGCCAGCAGCGAGGGACAGGGCTGGAAGAGTACCTTC. Translated, it gives CASSEGQGWKSTF. The chain is built from TRBV7-8 and TRBJ1-2, with 9 positions matching TRBD1. Trimming took 5 bases from V and 14 from J; bases not matched to a gene: 12. CDR1 SGHVS and CDR2 FQNEAQ come from the germline V gene. CDR3 size: 13 residues.

This clone was detected once. CDR3 sequence (DNA): TGCGCCAGCAGCCCCATGGGAGACGTCAATCAGCCCCAGCATTTT. Translated: CASSPMGDVNQPQHF. V is TRBV5-1 and J is TRBJ1-5; D gene unclear. The CDR3 extends over 15 amino acids. V was cut by 4 bases and J by 3 bases, with 14 bases left in between. In germline, CDR1 is SGHRS, CDR2 YFSETQ.

The chain couples TRBV18 to TRBJ2-1, with D possibly TRBD2 on 6 matching bases. Trimming removed 4 bases from V and 5 bases from J, with 18 bases in between. Germline V lookup: CDR1 KGHSH, CDR2 LQKENI. There are 16 residues in the CDR3. The CDR3 sequence is CASSQSGPRSHNEQFF. In nucleotides, the CDR3 is TGTGCCAGCTCACAAAGCGGGCCGAGGTCCCACAATGAGCAGTTCTTC.

This CDR3 is CASSRTGGPTDTQYF. In nucleotides, the CDR3 is TGTGCCAGCAGCAGGACAGGGGGACCCACAGATACGCAGTATTTT. The chain employs TRBV7-8 and TRBJ2-3, with 10 bases matching TRBD1. Germline assignment: CDR1 SGHVS and CDR2 FQNEAQ. This CDR3 has 15 residues. V lost 5 bases, J lost 2 bases, and 4 bases stayed unmatched.

This clone was counted only a few times. The chain joins TRBV11-2 to TRBJ1-6; D gene uncertain. The germline V and J ends were trimmed by 3 bases and 7 bases, with 7 bases remaining between them. CDR1 is SGHAT and CDR2 is FQNNGV in the germline V gene. The CDR3 covers 13 residues. Here the CDR3 reads CASSFGVNSPLHF. CDR3 sequence (DNA): TGTGCCAGCAGCTTTGGGGTAAATTCACCCCTCCACTTT.

A few counts support this clone. Written as DNA, the CDR3 is TGTGCCAGCAGCGTAGGGGGGACCCAGGGAGAGACCCAGTACTTC. Translated, it gives CASSVGGTQGETQYF. The chain uses TRBV9 and TRBJ2-5; D might be TRBD1 or TRBD2, each matching 5 bases. The CDR3 spans 15 residues. V was clipped by 0 bases and J by 4 bases, with 13 bases between them. Germline V gene lookup returns CDR1 SGDLS and CDR2 YYNGEE.

CDR3 amino acids: CASSEGTGGSYEQYF. The CDR3 nucleotides read TGCGCCAGCAGCGAAGGGACAGGGGGATCCTACGAGCAGTACTTC. The genes are TRBV5-1 and TRBJ2-7; 11 nucleotides align to TRBD1. The CDR3 is made up of 15 amino acids. In germline, CDR1 is SGHRS, CDR2 YFSETQ. The V segment lost 4 bases and the J segment 1 base; nucleotides outside the gene matches: 4.

A single count supports this clone. The V and J genes are TRBV27 and TRBJ1-4; maybe TRBD1 (6 bases). Germline V CDR1 and CDR2: MNHEY, SMNVEV (reference sequence). Trimming shortened V by 4 bases and J by 7 bases, and 22 bases separated the two germline ends. The CDR3 length is 17 residues. The CDR3 coding sequence is TGTGCCAGCAGTTCGAGGCAGGGGCTCAACTATGGTGAAAAACTGTTTTTT. It yields the protein CASSSRQGLNYGEKLFF.

This chain links TRBV5-1 with TRBJ1-1; TRBD1 matches at 7 bases. Looked up from germline, CDR1 is SGHRS and CDR2 is YFSETQ. V was clipped by 4 bases and J by 5 bases; unmatched bases: 2. This CDR3 is built from 12 residues. The CDR3 DNA reads TGCGCCAGCAGCGAACAGGGGACTGAAGCTTTCTTT. Protein: CASSEQGTEAFF.

The gene calls are TRBV7-2 and TRBJ2-7; TRBD2 is a possible D gene (6 bases). V was clipped by 3 bases and J by 1 base, with 10 bases between them. CDR1 is SGHTA and CDR2 is FQGNSA in the germline V gene. There are 14 residues in the CDR3. CDR3 nucleotides: TGTGCCAGCAGCTTCGCTAGCGTATCCTACGAGCAGTACTTC. Encoded protein: CASSFASVSYEQYF.

The chain recombines TRBV5-4 with TRBJ2-7; D not resolved. Germline V gene lookup returns CDR1 SGHNT and CDR2 YYREEE (reference sequence). CDR3 length: 15 amino acids. V lost 4 bases and J lost 0, with 14 bases in between. The CDR3 region is CASSLPGVSSYEQYF. The CDR3 coding sequence is TGTGCCAGCAGCCTCCCCGGCGTGAGCTCCTACGAGCAGTACTTC.

DNA of the CDR3: TGCGCCAGCAGCTTGATGTGGGGACAGAGTAACACCGGGGAGCTGTTTTTT. Protein product: CASSLMWGQSNTGELFF. This chain uses TRBV5-1 with TRBJ2-2, with TRBD1 matching 7 bases. The CDR3 extends over 17 amino acids. CDR1 is SGHRS and CDR2 is YFSETQ in the germline V gene. V gave up 1 base and J gave up 2 bases; unmatched junction bases: 8.

The V call is TRBV14, the J call TRBJ1-1; tentatively, D is TRBD1 (5 bases). This CDR3 is built from 14 residues. The V gene lost 0 bases and the J gene lost 6 bases, with 11 bases spanning the gap. In germline, CDR1 is SGHDN, CDR2 FVKESK. The DNA for the CDR3 is TGTGCCAGCAGCCAAGATCGGTGGGGCGCTGAAGCTTTCTTT. It yields the protein CASSQDRWGAEAFF.

V gene TRBV4-3 combines with J gene TRBJ1-2; 8 nucleotides align to TRBD1. With V trimmed by 1 base and J by 5 bases, 6 bases remained unmatched. The CDR3 runs to 15 residues. Germline loops: CDR1 LGHNA, CDR2 YSLEER. Here the CDR3 DNA reads TGCGCCAGCAGCCAAGGATTGGACAGGGAATATGGCTACACCTTC. Its protein product is CASSQGLDREYGYTF.

The rearrangement links TRBV7-7 to TRBJ2-5; 10 nucleotides match TRBD2. The germline V gene has CDR1 SSHAT and CDR2 FNYEAQ (reference sequence). The CDR3 consists of 16 residues. V was clipped by 5 bases and J by 3 bases; unmatched bases: 9. CDR3 sequence: CASSPFGSGGKETQYF. For the CDR3, the DNA is TGTGCCAGCAGCCCCTTTGGTAGCGGGGGGAAAGAGACCCAGTACTTC.

This rearrangement joins TRBV2 to TRBJ2-1; 9 bases line up with TRBD1. This CDR3 is 14 amino acids long. The V segment lost 7 bases and the J segment 3 bases; nucleotides outside the gene matches: 4. CDR1 SNHLY and CDR2 FYNNEI come from the germline V gene. CDR3 loop: CASIGTGFYNEQFF. In nucleotides, the CDR3 is TGTGCCAGCATTGGGACAGGGTTCTACAATGAGCAGTTCTTC.

Note on this clone: At the DNA level, this CDR3 is encoded by other sequences in the same sample as well. This CDR3 reads CASSRGQGSGELFF. In nucleotides, the CDR3 is TGTGCCAGCAGCCGGGGACAGGGCTCCGGGGAGCTGTTTTTT. The V gene is TRBV11-3, the J gene TRBJ2-2; 9 bases agree with TRBD1. The V segment lost 5 bases and the J segment 6 bases; nucleotides outside the gene matches: 4. The germline V gene encodes CDR1 SGHNT and CDR2 YENEEA. CDR3 length: 14 residues.

The V and J genes are TRBV2 and TRBJ1-1; no clear D gene. CDR3 length: 14 residues. Germline V gene data show CDR1 as SNHLY and CDR2 as FYNNEI. V was cut by 5 bases and J by 5 bases, with 15 bases left in between. Here the CDR3 DNA reads TGTGCCAGCAGTCGGGAGAGGATAGCGACTGAAGCTTTCTTT. Protein product: CASSRERIATEAFF. The full variable domain, with the rest looked up from reference TRBV2 and TRBJ1-1, is EPEVTQTPSHQVTQMGQEVILRCVPISNHLYFYWYRQILGQKVEFLVSFYNNEISEKSEIFDDQFSVERPDGSNFTLKIRSTKLEDSAMYFCASSRERIATEAFFGQGTRLTVV.

V gene TRBV9 combines with J gene TRBJ2-5; tentatively, D is TRBD2 (7 bases). Germline CDR1 and CDR2: SGDLS and YYNGEE. V lost 0 bases, J lost 4 bases, and 13 bases lay in between. The CDR3 consists of 15 residues. The CDR3 reads CASSVAAGAGETQYF. In nucleotides, the CDR3 is TGTGCCAGCAGCGTAGCTGCGGGGGCAGGAGAGACCCAGTACTTC.